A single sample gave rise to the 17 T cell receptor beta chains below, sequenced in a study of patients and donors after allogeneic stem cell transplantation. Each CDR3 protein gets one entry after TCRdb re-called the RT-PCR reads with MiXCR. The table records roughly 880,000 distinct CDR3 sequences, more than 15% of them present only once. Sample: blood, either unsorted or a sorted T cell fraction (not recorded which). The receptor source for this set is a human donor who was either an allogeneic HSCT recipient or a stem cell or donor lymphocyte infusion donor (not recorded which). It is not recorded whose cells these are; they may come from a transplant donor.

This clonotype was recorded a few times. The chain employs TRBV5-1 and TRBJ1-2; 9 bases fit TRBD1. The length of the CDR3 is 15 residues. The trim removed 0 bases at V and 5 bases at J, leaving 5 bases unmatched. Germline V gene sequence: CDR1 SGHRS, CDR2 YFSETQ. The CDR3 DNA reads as TGCGCCAGCAGCTTGGGGGGACAGGGTACTTATGGCTACACCTTC. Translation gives CASSLGGQGTYGYTF.

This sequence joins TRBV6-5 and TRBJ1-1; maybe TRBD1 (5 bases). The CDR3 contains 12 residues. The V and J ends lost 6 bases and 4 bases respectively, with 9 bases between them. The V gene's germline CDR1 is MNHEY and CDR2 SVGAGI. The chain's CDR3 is CASRFRGTEAFF. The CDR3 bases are TGTGCCAGCAGGTTTAGGGGCACTGAAGCTTTCTTT.

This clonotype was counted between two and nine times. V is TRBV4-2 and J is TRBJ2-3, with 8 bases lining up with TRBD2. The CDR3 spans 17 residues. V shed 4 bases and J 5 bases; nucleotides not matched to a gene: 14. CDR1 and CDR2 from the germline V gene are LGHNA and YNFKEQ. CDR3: CASSPAASGSNGDTQYF. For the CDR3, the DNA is TGTGCCAGCAGCCCCGCCGCCAGCGGGAGCAACGGAGATACGCAGTATTTT.

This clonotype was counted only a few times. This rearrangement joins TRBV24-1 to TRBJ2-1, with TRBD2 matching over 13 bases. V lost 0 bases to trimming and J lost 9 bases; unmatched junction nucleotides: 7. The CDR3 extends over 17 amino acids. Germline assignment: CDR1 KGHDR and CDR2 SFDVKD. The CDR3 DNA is TGTGCCACCAGTGATTTGCCCGGACTAGCGGGAGTTTCTGAGCAGTTCTTC. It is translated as CATSDLPGLAGVSEQFF.

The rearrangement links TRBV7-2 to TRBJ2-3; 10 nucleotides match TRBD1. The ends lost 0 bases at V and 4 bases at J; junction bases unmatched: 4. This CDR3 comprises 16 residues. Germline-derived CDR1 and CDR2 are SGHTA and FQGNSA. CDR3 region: CASSLAGQGSADTQYF. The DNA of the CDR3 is TGTGCCAGCAGCTTAGCGGGACAGGGGTCCGCAGATACGCAGTATTTT.

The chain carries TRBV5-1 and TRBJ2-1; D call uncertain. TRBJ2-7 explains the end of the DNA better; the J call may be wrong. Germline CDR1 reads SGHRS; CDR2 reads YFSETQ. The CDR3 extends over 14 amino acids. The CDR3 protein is CASSPERPHNEQYF. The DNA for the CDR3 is TGCGCCAGCAGCCCCGAGCGACCCCACAATGAGCAGTACTTC.

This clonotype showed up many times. CDR3 sequence: CAIRPGVGQPQHF. The CDR3 nucleotides are TGTGCCATCAGACCGGGGGTAGGTCAGCCCCAGCATTTT. The V and J genes are TRBV12-3 or TRBV12-4 and TRBJ1-5; D may be TRBD1 (5 bases). The length of the CDR3 is 13 residues. Trimming shortened V by 10 bases and J by 6 bases, and 16 bases separated the two germline ends.

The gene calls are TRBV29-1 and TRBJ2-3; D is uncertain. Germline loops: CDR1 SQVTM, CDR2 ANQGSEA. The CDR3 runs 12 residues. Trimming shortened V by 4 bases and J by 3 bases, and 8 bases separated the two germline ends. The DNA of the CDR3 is TGCAGCGTTGGGCGGATAACAGATACGCAGTATTTT. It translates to CSVGRITDTQYF.

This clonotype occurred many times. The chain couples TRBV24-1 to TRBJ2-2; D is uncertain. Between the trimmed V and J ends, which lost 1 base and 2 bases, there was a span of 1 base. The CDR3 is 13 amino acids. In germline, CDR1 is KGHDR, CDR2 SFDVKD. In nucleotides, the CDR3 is TGTGCCACCAGTGATTTTAACACCGGGGAGCTGTTTTTT. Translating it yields CATSDFNTGELFF.

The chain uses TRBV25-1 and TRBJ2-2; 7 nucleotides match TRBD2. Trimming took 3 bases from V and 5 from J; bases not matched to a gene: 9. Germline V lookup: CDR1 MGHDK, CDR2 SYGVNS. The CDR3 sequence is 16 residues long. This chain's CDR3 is CASSDSRRRGTGELFF. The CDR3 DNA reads TGTGCCAGCAGTGATTCAAGAAGGCGGGGGACCGGGGAGCTGTTTTTT.

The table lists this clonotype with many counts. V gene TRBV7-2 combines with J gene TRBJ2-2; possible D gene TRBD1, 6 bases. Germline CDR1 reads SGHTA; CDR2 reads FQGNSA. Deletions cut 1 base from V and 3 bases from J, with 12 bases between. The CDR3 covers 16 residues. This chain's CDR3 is CASSLDGTQYTGELFF. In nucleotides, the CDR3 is TGTGCCAGCAGCTTAGACGGGACACAGTACACCGGGGAGCTGTTTTTT.

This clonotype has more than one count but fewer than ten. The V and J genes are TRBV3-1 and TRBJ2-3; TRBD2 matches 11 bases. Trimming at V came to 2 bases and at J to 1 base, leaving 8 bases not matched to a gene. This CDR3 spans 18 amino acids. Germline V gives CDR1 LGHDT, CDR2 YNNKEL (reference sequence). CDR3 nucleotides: TGTGCCAGCAGCCAACCCGCCGGGACTAGCGGCCGCACAGATACGCAGTATTTT. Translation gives CASSQPAGTSGRTDTQYF.

The CDR3 DNA sequence: TGTGCCAGCAGCATCGGGACCAACGATCGCACAGATACGCAGTATTTT. This codes for CASSIGTNDRTDTQYF. The chain joins TRBV5-6 to TRBJ2-3; D may match TRBD1 or TRBD2 (5 bases each). Germline V gene lookup returns CDR1 SGHDT and CDR2 YYEEEE. CDR3 length: 16 residues. The V and J ends lost 4 bases and 1 base respectively, with 16 bases between them.

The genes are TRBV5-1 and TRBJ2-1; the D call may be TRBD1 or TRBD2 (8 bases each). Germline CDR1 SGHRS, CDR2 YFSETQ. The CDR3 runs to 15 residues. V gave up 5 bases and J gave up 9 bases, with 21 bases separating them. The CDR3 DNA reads TGCGCCAGCAGTGGACAGGGAGCGGGAGCAGGTGAGCAGTTCTTC. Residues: CASSGQGAGAGEQFF.

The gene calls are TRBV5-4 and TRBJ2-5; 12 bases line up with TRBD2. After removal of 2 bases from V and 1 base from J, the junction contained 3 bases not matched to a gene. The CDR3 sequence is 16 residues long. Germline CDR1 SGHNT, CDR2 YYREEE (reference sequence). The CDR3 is CASSFGLAGIQETQYF. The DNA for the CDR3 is TGTGCCAGCAGCTTCGGACTAGCGGGGATCCAAGAGACCCAGTACTTC.

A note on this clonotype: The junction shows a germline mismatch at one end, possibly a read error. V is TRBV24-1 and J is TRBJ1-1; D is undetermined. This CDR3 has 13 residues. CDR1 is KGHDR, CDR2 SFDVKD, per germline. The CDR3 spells CATSDIWNTEASF. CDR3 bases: TGTGCCACCAGTGATATCTGGAACACTGAAGCTTCCTTT.

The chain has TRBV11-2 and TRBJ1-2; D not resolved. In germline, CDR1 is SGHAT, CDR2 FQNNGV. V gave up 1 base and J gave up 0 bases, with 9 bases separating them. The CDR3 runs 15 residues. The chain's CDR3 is CASSLGAISNYGYTF. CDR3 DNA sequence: TGTGCCAGCAGCTTAGGCGCCATTTCTAACTATGGCTACACCTTC.